This is a list of T cell receptor beta chains from one sample in a study of human T cells and chemical hapten exposure. TCRdb ran MiXCR on the RACE reads and lists one entry per CDR3 protein. The table has some 200,000 distinct CDR3 sequences, 30% seen once. This sample comprised whole blood, obtained in connection with sensitization to the hapten diphenylcyclopropenone (DPC). The receptors were gathered from a woman aged 25-40 years with alopecia areata. Some clones in this sample may be carry-over from other donors' samples. The CDR3 runs from the conserved cysteine through the conserved F or W. The D gene is left open where the match is weak. Size is stated for part of the rows, as once, few or many counts, or as a class when the clone is expanded.

j_call: TRBJ1-1; clone_size: NA; cdr3_length: 13; d_call: NA; v_call: TRBV2; cdr3_nt: TGTGCCAGCAGTGAAGTCGGGAACACTGAAGCTTTCTTT; cdr3_aa: CASSEVGNTEAFF
j_call: TRBJ2-7; clone_size: few; cdr3_length: 17; d_call: NA; v_call: TRBV21-1; cdr3_nt: TGTGCCAGCAGCAACCGGGACAGGGGCGTCCACTCCTACGAGCAGTACTTC; cdr3_aa: CASSNRDRGVHSYEQYF
j_call: TRBJ2-2; clone_size: NA; cdr3_length: 12; d_call: NA; v_call: TRBV29-1; cdr3_nt: TGCAGCGTTGATCAAAACACCGGGGAGCTGTTTTTT; cdr3_aa: CSVDQNTGELFF
j_call: TRBJ1-1; clone_size: few; cdr3_length: 15; d_call: NA; v_call: TRBV2; cdr3_nt: TGTGCCAGCAGTGATATTGGGACTATGAACACTGAAGCTTTCTTT; cdr3_aa: CASSDIGTMNTEAFF
j_call: TRBJ1-2; clone_size: NA; cdr3_length: 15; d_call: NA; v_call: TRBV6-5; cdr3_nt: TGTGCCAGCAGTTACCAGCAGGGGCCGGGTAGTGGCTACACCTTC; cdr3_aa: CASSYQQGPGSGYTF
j_call: TRBJ1-1; clone_size: NA; cdr3_length: 15; d_call: NA; v_call: TRBV12-3/TRBV12-4; cdr3_nt: TGTGCCAGCAGTTTTAATGGGGCCATGAACACTGAAGCTTTCTTT; cdr3_aa: CASSFNGAMNTEAFF
j_call: TRBJ1-2; clone_size: NA; cdr3_length: 17; d_call: TRBD1; v_call: TRBV7-2; cdr3_nt: TGTGCCAGCGGCCGTCCCGGGACAGGGGGCGTTGGCTATGGCTACACCTTC; cdr3_aa: CASGRPGTGGVGYGYTF
j_call: TRBJ2-7; clone_size: NA; cdr3_length: 14; d_call: TRBD1; v_call: TRBV29-1; cdr3_nt: TGCAGCGTTGGAAGACAGGGCCGGGACTACGAGCAGTACTTC; cdr3_aa: CSVGRQGRDYEQYF
j_call: TRBJ2-1; clone_size: NA; cdr3_length: 15; d_call: NA; v_call: TRBV4-1; cdr3_nt: TGCGCCAGCAGCCAAGGAGGGTATCCCTACAATGAGCAGTTCTTC; cdr3_aa: CASSQGGYPYNEQFF
j_call: TRBJ2-2; clone_size: NA; cdr3_length: 17; d_call: TRBD2; v_call: TRBV7-2; cdr3_nt: TGTGCCAGCAGCCCGACTAGCGGGAGGACTAACACCGGGGAGCTGTTTTTT; cdr3_aa: CASSPTSGRTNTGELFF
j_call: TRBJ1-6; clone_size: NA; cdr3_length: 15; d_call: NA; v_call: TRBV3-2; cdr3_nt: TGTGCCAGCAGCCCCTCGTACTTCGGACATTCACCCCTCCACTTT; cdr3_aa: CASSPSYFGHSPLHF
j_call: TRBJ2-3; clone_size: NA; cdr3_length: 15; d_call: NA; v_call: TRBV28; cdr3_nt: TGTGCCAGCAGTCTCGGGGTGGGGCTCACAGATACGCAGTATTTT; cdr3_aa: CASSLGVGLTDTQYF
j_call: TRBJ2-5; clone_size: once; cdr3_length: 14; d_call: TRBD2; v_call: TRBV5-1; cdr3_nt: TGCGCCAGCAGCGGGGGACTAGTTGAGGAGACCCAGTACTTC; cdr3_aa: CASSGGLVEETQYF
j_call: TRBJ2-7; clone_size: few; cdr3_length: 15; d_call: NA; v_call: TRBV5-4; cdr3_nt: TGTGCCAGCAGCTTGCAAACCGGGGGCATCTACGAGCAGTACTTC; cdr3_aa: CASSLQTGGIYEQYF
j_call: TRBJ2-3; clone_size: NA; cdr3_length: 18; d_call: TRBD2; v_call: TRBV28; cdr3_nt: TGTGCCAGCAGTCCCCTGGGGGCTAGCGGGGGCCGCACAGATACGCAGTATTTT; cdr3_aa: CASSPLGASGGRTDTQYF